This T cell receptor beta chain was obtained from a study of T cell repertoires in cytomegalovirus infection. General study results and limits: Cumulated frequencies of public TCR beta families served to identify carriers of CMV plus the relevant HLA.

This clonotype was counted many times. Its specificity is unknown. This CDR3 has 15 residues. V lost 5 bases, J lost 4 bases, and 15 bases lay in between. CDR1 is SNHLY and CDR2 is FYNNEI in the germline V gene. Using its own MiXCR run on the reads, TCRdb lists one record per CDR3 protein. The data hold roughly 320,000 distinct CDR3 sequences, with around 9.5% observed a single time. This TCR came from a human donor in good health (CMV status not recorded). Some clones in this sample may be carry-over from other donors' samples. V and J are TRBV2 and TRBJ1-3; no definite D call. The sequenced sample was PBMCs. The CDR3 bases are TGTGCCAGCAGTAGTGGACGAGCTGAAGGAAACACCATATATTTT. Translating gives CASSSGRAEGNTIYF.